This T cell receptor beta chain appears in the sequencing data of a study of blood T cell repertoires in COVID-19. Turning to the study itself: The origin of the acute and convalescent COVID-19 samples was the United States, Italy and Spain. T cells, B-cell-depleted T cells, or PBMCs supplied cDNA or gDNA.

Per the study methods: Counts of nucleated cells, estimated from reference gene primer amplification, were obtained. Profiling relied on immunoSEQ multiplex PCR, and the TCRdb table lists in-frame clones only, not all of them. Clonal size and the V and J genes are those of that table, whereas D and trimming came from the DNA. The sample carries about 110,000 clones, around 83% recorded once. Trimming took off 0 bases at V and 1 base at J, with 14 bases between the two ends. CDR3 size: 17 residues. Germline values: CDR1 MGHRA, CDR2 YSYEKL. Sequenced input: peripheral blood. The V and J genes are TRBV4-1 and TRBJ2-3, with D maybe TRBD1 (5 bases). The receptor was derived from a woman aged 70-85 years with acute or convalescent COVID-19. The CDR3 loop reads CASSQEIGRQRTDTQYF. In DNA, the CDR3 is TGCGCCAGCAGCCAAGAAATTGGTAGACAGCGCACAGATACGCAGTATTTT.